The sequence of this T cell receptor (beta chain) was determined in a study of blood T cell repertoires in COVID-19 (dated by TCRdb to 2018 to 2020). About the full investigation: Samples from collaborators originated in the United States, Italy and Spain and spanned both the acute and convalescent phases of COVID-19. Deeply sampled blood TCRbeta repertoires from subjects exposed to, actively infected with, or recovered from COVID-19 were included in the dataset. Nearly every sample came with metadata listing a de-identified subject ID, COVID-19 status, age in years and sex. The samples were drawn from two sources: the first 160 participants of the ongoing ImmuneRACE study, and 1,200 or so subjects contributed by 6 global collaborators. HLA class I and class II types, where available, came from metadata supplied by the sample provider rather than from assay-based typing. The repertoires were released in a freely available public database meant as a resource for research on the immune response to SARS-CoV-2. The prospective study material was composed of cDNA or gDNA derived from T cells, B-cell-depleted T cells, or PBMCs. The full study reports these points: The amount of clinical and demographic metadata varied by source and participant and was provided uncurated.

The CDR3 has 16 amino acids, counting the end cysteine and phenylalanine. Only the CDR3 portion is preserved as DNA: 48 bases, with reading frame beginning at the first base. Via the germline V gene (reference sequence), CDR1 is SGHKS and CDR2 YYEKEE. V is pared back by 2 bases and J by 2 bases, with 16 bases lying between the germline termini. At one collaborating source in Seattle, patients were enrolled during active infection and were followed longitudinally through the course of disease. The collaborating institutions used their own protocols to collect whole blood in K2EDTA tubes. Collaborator samples were shipped for TCRbeta analysis as frozen whole blood, isolated PBMCs, or DNA extracted from either sample type. The immunoSEQ Assay, a bias-controlled multiplex PCR, was used to amplify TCRbeta CDR3 regions from genomic DNA. Processing in the source paper ran as follows. The number of nucleated cells in each sample was estimated from the amplification of reference gene primers within the assay. To quantify the absolute abundance of each unique TCRbeta CDR3 rearrangement, sequence reads were collapsed and filtered. Productive Simpson clonality was computed per sample as the square root of Simpson's diversity index over productive rearrangements. TCRdb mirrors the immuneACCESS table, restricted to in-frame sequences. Some clones are absent from its copies; in checked studies, under half trace to an unresolved V gene, and the reason for the others is unknown. The DNA was the basis for D and trimming; V, J and clone size are from that table. The sample includes approximately 500,000 clones, with roughly 89% observed a single time. The ten biggest clones cover about 1% of the sample.

This clone has only one observation. Its antigen is unknown. The record has no base qualities; no much larger clone is one base away. The sequencing sample was made of peripheral blood. This TCR was recovered from a man in his late teens or twenties with COVID-19, enrolled during active disease. The chain joins TRBV5-5 to TRBJ1-1, with the D segment identity uncertain. The DNA reads as follows: TGTGCCAGCAGCTTAAGGCCGTTTACGGGTAACACTGAAGCTTTCTTT. It translates to CASSLRPFTGNTEAFF.